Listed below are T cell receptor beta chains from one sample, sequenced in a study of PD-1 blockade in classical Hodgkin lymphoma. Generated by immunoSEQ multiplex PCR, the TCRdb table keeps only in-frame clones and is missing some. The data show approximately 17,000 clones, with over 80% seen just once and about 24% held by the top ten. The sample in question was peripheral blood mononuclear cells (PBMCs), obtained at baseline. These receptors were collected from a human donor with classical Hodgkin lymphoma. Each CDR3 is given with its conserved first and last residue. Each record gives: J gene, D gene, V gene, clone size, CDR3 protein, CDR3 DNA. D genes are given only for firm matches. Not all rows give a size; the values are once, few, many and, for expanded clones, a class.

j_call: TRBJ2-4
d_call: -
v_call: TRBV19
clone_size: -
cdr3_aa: CASMEAAKNIQYF
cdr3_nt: TGTGCCAGTATGGAGGCGGCCAAAAACATTCAGTACTTC

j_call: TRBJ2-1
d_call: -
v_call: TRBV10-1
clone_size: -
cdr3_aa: CASSPGFRYNEQFF
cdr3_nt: TGCGCCAGCAGTCCTGGGTTCCGCTACAATGAGCAGTTCTTC

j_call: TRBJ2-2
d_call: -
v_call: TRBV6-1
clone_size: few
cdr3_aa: CASSELRANDWHRAGELFF
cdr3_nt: TGTGCCAGCAGTGAACTTAGGGCCAATGACTGGCATAGGGCCGGGGAGCTGTTTTTT

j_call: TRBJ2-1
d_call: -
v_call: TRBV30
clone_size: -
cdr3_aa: CAWKGDNEQFF
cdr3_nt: TGTGCCTGGAAGGGGGACAATGAGCAGTTCTTC

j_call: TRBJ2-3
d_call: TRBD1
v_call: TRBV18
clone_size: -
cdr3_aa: CASSPAGTGGYTQYF
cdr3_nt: TGTGCCAGCTCACCCGCTGGGACAGGGGGGTATACGCAGTATTTT

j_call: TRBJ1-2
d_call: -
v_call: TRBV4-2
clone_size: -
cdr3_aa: CASSQSWDGYGYTF
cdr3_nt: TGTGCCAGCAGCCAGTCGTGGGACGGCTATGGCTACACCTTC

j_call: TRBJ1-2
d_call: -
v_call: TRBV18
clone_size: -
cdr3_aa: CASSGGDSGYTF
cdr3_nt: TGTGCCAGCTCGGGGGGAGATAGTGGCTACACCTTC

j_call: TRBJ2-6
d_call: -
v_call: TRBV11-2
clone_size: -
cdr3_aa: CASSLDMGRVSGANVLTF
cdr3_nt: TGTGCCAGCAGCTTAGATATGGGACGGGTCTCTGGGGCCAACGTCCTGACTTTC

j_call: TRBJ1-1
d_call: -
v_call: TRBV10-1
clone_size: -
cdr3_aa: CASSVARGAEAFF
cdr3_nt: TGCGCCAGCAGTGTCGCAAGGGGGGCTGAAGCTTTCTTT

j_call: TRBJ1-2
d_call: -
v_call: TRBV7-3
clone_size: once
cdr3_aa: CASSLSRDYGYTF
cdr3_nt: TGTGCCAGCAGCTTAAGCCGGGACTATGGCTACACCTTC

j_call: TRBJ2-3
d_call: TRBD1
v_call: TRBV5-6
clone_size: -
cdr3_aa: CASSLQGPARDTQYF
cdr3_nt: TGTGCCAGCAGCTTACAGGGGCCGGCCAGGGATACGCAGTATTTT

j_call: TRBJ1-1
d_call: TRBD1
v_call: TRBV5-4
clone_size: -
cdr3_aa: CASSAGDRVTEAFF
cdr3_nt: TGTGCCAGCAGCGCGGGGGACAGGGTCACTGAAGCTTTCTTT

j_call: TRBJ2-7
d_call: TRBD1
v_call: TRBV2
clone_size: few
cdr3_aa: CASAPDRGARYEQYF
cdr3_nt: TGTGCCAGCGCTCCTGACAGGGGGGCACGTTACGAGCAGTACTTC

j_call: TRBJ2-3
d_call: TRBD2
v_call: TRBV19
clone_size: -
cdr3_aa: CASSRGLAGANTDTQYF
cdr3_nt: TGTGCCAGTAGTAGGGGACTAGCGGGGGCGAACACAGATACGCAGTATTTT

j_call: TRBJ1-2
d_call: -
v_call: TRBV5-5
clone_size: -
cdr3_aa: CASSLVGGTPAYGYTF
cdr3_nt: TGTGCCAGCAGCTTGGTCGGCGGGACGCCGGCCTATGGCTACACCTTC

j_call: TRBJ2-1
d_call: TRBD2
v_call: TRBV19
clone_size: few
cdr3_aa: CASSISGSLDEQFF
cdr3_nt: TGTGCCAGTAGTATTAGCGGGAGTCTGGATGAGCAGTTCTTC

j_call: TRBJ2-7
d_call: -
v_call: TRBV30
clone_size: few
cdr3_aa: CAWSPTVIGSYEQYF
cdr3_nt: TGTGCCTGGAGTCCGACAGTTATCGGCTCCTACGAGCAGTACTTC

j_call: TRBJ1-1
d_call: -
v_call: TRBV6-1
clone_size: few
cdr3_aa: CASSLTGMLNTEAFF
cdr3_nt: TGTGCCAGCAGCCTTACAGGGATGCTGAACACTGAAGCTTTCTTT

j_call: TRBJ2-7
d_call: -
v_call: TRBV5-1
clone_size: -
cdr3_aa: CASSPAERAQSYEQYF
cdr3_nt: TGCGCCAGCAGCCCGGCAGAGCGGGCCCAATCCTACGAGCAGTACTTC

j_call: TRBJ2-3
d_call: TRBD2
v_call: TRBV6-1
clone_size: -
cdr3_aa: CASKLELGGYTQYF
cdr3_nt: TGTGCCAGCAAGTTAGAGTTGGGAGGGTATACGCAGTATTTT

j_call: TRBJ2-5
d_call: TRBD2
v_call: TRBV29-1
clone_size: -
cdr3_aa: CSVVGEGTSVPLGTQYF
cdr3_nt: TGCAGCGTTGTGGGGGAAGGGACTAGCGTACCTCTCGGGACCCAGTACTTC

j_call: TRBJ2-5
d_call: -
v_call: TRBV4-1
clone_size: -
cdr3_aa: CASSQVEGRETQYF
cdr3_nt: TGCGCCAGCAGCCAAGTTGAGGGGAGAGAGACCCAGTACTTC

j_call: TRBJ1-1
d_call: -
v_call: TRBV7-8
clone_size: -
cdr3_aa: CASSQHLLNTEAFF
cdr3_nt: TGTGCCAGCAGCCAACATCTGCTGAACACTGAAGCTTTCTTT

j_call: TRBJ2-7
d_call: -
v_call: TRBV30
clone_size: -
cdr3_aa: CAWSATRGFSEQYF
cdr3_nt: TGTGCCTGGAGTGCCACTCGGGGGTTTAGTGAGCAGTACTTC